This is a list of T cell receptor beta chains from one sample in a study of identical twins. TCRdb re-analysed the 5' RACE reads in MiXCR, keeping a single row per CDR3 protein. Here the sample spans about 700,000 distinct CDR3 sequences, 8.6% being singletons. The same data also contributed to another study, on yellow fever vaccine responses in identical twins.

The sequenced material came from PBMCs. The receptors stem from a woman between 18 and 29 years old in good health. Both conserved end residues are part of each CDR3. Each record gives: J gene, V gene, clone size, D gene, CDR3 DNA, CDR3 protein. A D gene is named only where the DNA matches it firmly. Clone size is not always given. Where it is, it says once, few, many or a class for expanded clones.

j_call: TRBJ2-2; v_call: TRBV28; clone_size: .; d_call: .; cdr3_nt: TGTGCCAGCAGTTTAGGGGGAACGGTCACCGGGGAGCTGTTTTTT; cdr3_aa: CASSLGGTVTGELFF
j_call: TRBJ2-1; v_call: TRBV4-3; clone_size: few; d_call: .; cdr3_nt: TGCGCCAGCAGCCCCCCATGGGACCCGTCCTACAATGAGCAGTTCTTC; cdr3_aa: CASSPPWDPSYNEQFF
j_call: TRBJ2-5; v_call: TRBV4-3; clone_size: many; d_call: .; cdr3_nt: TGCGCCAGCAGCCCGCGCAGATTCATGGAAGAGACCCAGTACTTC; cdr3_aa: CASSPRRFMEETQYF
j_call: TRBJ2-7; v_call: TRBV28; clone_size: .; d_call: .; cdr3_nt: TGTGCCAGCTTGGCCGCCGAGGGGTCCTACGAGCAGTACTTC; cdr3_aa: CASLAAEGSYEQYF
j_call: TRBJ1-2; v_call: TRBV29-1; clone_size: many; d_call: .; cdr3_nt: TGCAGCGTTGAAGAGGGGATCGGGCCGGGCTACACCTTC; cdr3_aa: CSVEEGIGPGYTF
j_call: TRBJ1-1; v_call: TRBV4-3; clone_size: few; d_call: .; cdr3_nt: TGCGCCAGCAGCCAAGGGGGGGAAGCTTTCTTT; cdr3_aa: CASSQGGEAFF
j_call: TRBJ2-3; v_call: TRBV21-1; clone_size: many; d_call: .; cdr3_nt: TGTGCCAGCAGCGGACACTCTAGGACAGATACGCAGTATTTT; cdr3_aa: CASSGHSRTDTQYF
j_call: TRBJ2-3; v_call: TRBV27; clone_size: few; d_call: .; cdr3_nt: TGTGCCAGCAGTTTTCTAGGGGCTGTCGGCACAGATACGCAGTATTTT; cdr3_aa: CASSFLGAVGTDTQYF
j_call: TRBJ2-3; v_call: TRBV12-3/TRBV12-4; clone_size: many; d_call: .; cdr3_nt: TGTGCCAGCAGGCTGGCGCAACTCACAGATACGCAGTATTTT; cdr3_aa: CASRLAQLTDTQYF
j_call: TRBJ2-3; v_call: TRBV12-3/TRBV12-4; clone_size: many; d_call: TRBD2; cdr3_nt: TGTGCCAGCTCGCCTGGGCGGGAGTACACAGATACGCAGTATTTT; cdr3_aa: CASSPGREYTDTQYF
j_call: TRBJ2-7; v_call: TRBV20-1; clone_size: .; d_call: .; cdr3_nt: TGCAGCGCACTAAGACAGTCATACGAGCAGTACTTC; cdr3_aa: CSALRQSYEQYF
j_call: TRBJ1-3; v_call: TRBV9; clone_size: .; d_call: .; cdr3_nt: TGTGCCAGCAGCGCCTCTAGACAGGCGAGCTCTGGAAACACCATATATTTT; cdr3_aa: CASSASRQASSGNTIYF
j_call: TRBJ2-1; v_call: TRBV30; clone_size: few; d_call: .; cdr3_nt: TGTGCCTGGAGTGTAGTGGGGGCCAATGAGCAGTTCTTC; cdr3_aa: CAWSVVGANEQFF
j_call: TRBJ2-7; v_call: TRBV7-9; clone_size: .; d_call: .; cdr3_nt: TGTGCCAGCAGCCCAGGCTGGTCCTACGAGCAGTACTTC; cdr3_aa: CASSPGWSYEQYF
j_call: TRBJ2-7; v_call: TRBV5-1; clone_size: many; d_call: .; cdr3_nt: TGCGCCAGCAGCTTGGGGGGAACCTGGGTGCAGTACTTC; cdr3_aa: CASSLGGTWVQYF
j_call: TRBJ2-3; v_call: TRBV20-1; clone_size: few; d_call: .; cdr3_nt: TGCAGTGCTAGAGATCAGGGATTCATAGATACGCAGTATTTT; cdr3_aa: CSARDQGFIDTQYF
j_call: TRBJ1-2; v_call: TRBV28; clone_size: .; d_call: .; cdr3_nt: TGTGCCAGCAGTTTAGGGGGGACGTCCTATGGCTACACCTTC; cdr3_aa: CASSLGGTSYGYTF
j_call: TRBJ2-3; v_call: TRBV29-1; clone_size: .; d_call: .; cdr3_nt: TGCAGCGCCGGATCTGTACGAGGGCCAGATACGCAGTATTTT; cdr3_aa: CSAGSVRGPDTQYF
j_call: TRBJ2-1; v_call: TRBV9; clone_size: few; d_call: .; cdr3_nt: TGTGCCAGCATACGACACGGAAATGATGAGCAGTTCTTC; cdr3_aa: CASIRHGNDEQFF
j_call: TRBJ2-7; v_call: TRBV7-8; clone_size: many; d_call: TRBD1; cdr3_nt: TGTGCCAGCAGCTTAGCACCTAGACCGGGACAGGTATACGAGCAGTACTTC; cdr3_aa: CASSLAPRPGQVYEQYF
j_call: TRBJ2-7; v_call: TRBV5-6; clone_size: .; d_call: .; cdr3_nt: TGTGCCAGCAGCTTGGTGGCTTTCGGATACGAGCAGTACTTC; cdr3_aa: CASSLVAFGYEQYF
j_call: TRBJ2-5; v_call: TRBV20-1; clone_size: .; d_call: TRBD1; cdr3_nt: TGCAGTGCTAGAGATCGGCGCCTCGAGGGACAGGGGCAGTGGGAGACCCAGTACTTC; cdr3_aa: CSARDRRLEGQGQWETQYF
j_call: TRBJ2-1; v_call: TRBV5-1; clone_size: few; d_call: TRBD2; cdr3_nt: TGCGCCAGCAGCTCCTCACTAGCGGGAGACATTGAGCAGTTCTTC; cdr3_aa: CASSSSLAGDIEQFF
j_call: TRBJ2-3; v_call: TRBV28; clone_size: few; d_call: TRBD2; cdr3_nt: TGTGCCAGCAGTTTATTCGCGGGACTAGCGGGAAGCACAGATACGCAGTATTTT; cdr3_aa: CASSLFAGLAGSTDTQYF
j_call: TRBJ2-2; v_call: TRBV20-1; clone_size: .; d_call: .; cdr3_nt: TGCAGTGCTAGAGAGCCCCTGGATGGCACCGGGGAGCTGTTTTTT; cdr3_aa: CSAREPLDGTGELFF
j_call: TRBJ2-7; v_call: TRBV27; clone_size: many; d_call: .; cdr3_nt: TGTGCCAGCAGTTTACCCATGGTACCCTCCTACGAGCAGTACTTC; cdr3_aa: CASSLPMVPSYEQYF
j_call: TRBJ2-5; v_call: TRBV5-1; clone_size: .; d_call: .; cdr3_nt: TGCGCCAGCAGTGTGTCCGGGGTAGAGACCCAGTACTTC; cdr3_aa: CASSVSGVETQYF
j_call: TRBJ2-2; v_call: TRBV5-1; clone_size: many; d_call: .; cdr3_nt: TGCGCCAGCAGCCTTAGGGAATGGGACACCGGGGAGCTGTTTTTT; cdr3_aa: CASSLREWDTGELFF
j_call: TRBJ2-3; v_call: TRBV28; clone_size: few; d_call: TRBD2; cdr3_nt: TGTGCCAGCAGGACCCGACTAGCGGGAGATGGGGGAAACACAGATACGCAGTATTTT; cdr3_aa: CASRTRLAGDGGNTDTQYF
j_call: TRBJ2-1; v_call: TRBV7-2; clone_size: .; d_call: TRBD1; cdr3_nt: TGTGCCAGCAGCTTGTGGACAGGGCCCTACAATGAGCAGTCCTTC; cdr3_aa: CASSLWTGPYNEQSF
j_call: TRBJ2-7; v_call: TRBV5-1; clone_size: many; d_call: TRBD1; cdr3_nt: TGCGCCAGCAGCCGGGACAGGGGGGTCCACGAGCAGTACTTC; cdr3_aa: CASSRDRGVHEQYF
j_call: TRBJ2-1; v_call: TRBV20-1; clone_size: many; d_call: TRBD2; cdr3_nt: TGCAGTGCTAGGTCGGTGTCTAGCGGGTACAATGAGCAGTTCTTC; cdr3_aa: CSARSVSSGYNEQFF
j_call: TRBJ2-7; v_call: TRBV2; clone_size: .; d_call: TRBD2; cdr3_nt: TGTGCCAACAGTGAAGTCGGGGGGGTTGGGAGCGAGCAGTACTTC; cdr3_aa: CANSEVGGVGSEQYF
j_call: TRBJ2-3; v_call: TRBV4-3; clone_size: many; d_call: .; cdr3_nt: TGCGCCAGCAGCCAAGATCGGGGCCAGCCAGATACGCAGTATTTT; cdr3_aa: CASSQDRGQPDTQYF
j_call: TRBJ2-7; v_call: TRBV6-6; clone_size: .; d_call: .; cdr3_nt: TGTGCCAGCAGGAAGGAAAGCGAGCAGTACTTC; cdr3_aa: CASRKESEQYF
j_call: TRBJ2-2; v_call: TRBV15; clone_size: .; d_call: .; cdr3_nt: TGTGCCACCAGCAGAGAGGTCGGGGAGCTGTTTTTT; cdr3_aa: CATSREVGELFF
j_call: TRBJ2-7; v_call: TRBV12-3/TRBV12-4; clone_size: many; d_call: .; cdr3_nt: TGTGCCAGCAGCCAACAGGGTTACGAGCAGTACTTC; cdr3_aa: CASSQQGYEQYF
j_call: TRBJ2-2; v_call: TRBV14; clone_size: few; d_call: .; cdr3_nt: TGTGCCAGCAGCCAAGATATCTGGGACACCTTTAACACCGGGGAGCTGTTTTTT; cdr3_aa: CASSQDIWDTFNTGELFF
j_call: TRBJ2-7; v_call: TRBV29-1; clone_size: .; d_call: .; cdr3_nt: TGCAGCGTTGTTGGGGAGCTCTCCTACGAGCAGTACTTC; cdr3_aa: CSVVGELSYEQYF
j_call: TRBJ2-5; v_call: TRBV3-1; clone_size: many; d_call: .; cdr3_nt: TGTGCCAGCAGCCAAGGGTTGTCGGGGAGCCAGTACTTC; cdr3_aa: CASSQGLSGSQYF
j_call: TRBJ1-1; v_call: TRBV20-1; clone_size: many; d_call: .; cdr3_nt: TGCAGTGCTAGAGTCCTCAGGGAAGTGAACACTGAAGCTTTCTTT; cdr3_aa: CSARVLREVNTEAFF
j_call: TRBJ2-3; v_call: TRBV5-6; clone_size: .; d_call: TRBD2; cdr3_nt: TGTGCCAGCAGCACTGGACTAGCGGGAATAGATACGCAGTATTTT; cdr3_aa: CASSTGLAGIDTQYF
j_call: TRBJ1-4; v_call: TRBV7-9; clone_size: .; d_call: .; cdr3_nt: TGTGCCAGCAGCTTAGCCGGGACATCGGAAAAACTGTTTTTT; cdr3_aa: CASSLAGTSEKLFF
j_call: TRBJ2-1; v_call: TRBV7-9; clone_size: few; d_call: TRBD1; cdr3_nt: TGTGCCAGCAGCTTAGGGCCGGGACAGTACAATGAGCAGTTCTTC; cdr3_aa: CASSLGPGQYNEQFF
j_call: TRBJ2-5; v_call: TRBV14; clone_size: few; d_call: .; cdr3_nt: TGTGCCAGCAGCCACCGTTGGCAGGTCCAAGAGACCCAGTACTTC; cdr3_aa: CASSHRWQVQETQYF
j_call: TRBJ2-3; v_call: TRBV15; clone_size: .; d_call: TRBD1; cdr3_nt: TGTGCCACCAGCACCGGGACAGGCGGCACAGATACGCAGTATTTT; cdr3_aa: CATSTGTGGTDTQYF
j_call: TRBJ2-3; v_call: TRBV3-1; clone_size: few; d_call: .; cdr3_nt: TGTGCCAGCAGCGCCCGACTGTCAGATACGCAGTATTTT; cdr3_aa: CASSARLSDTQYF
j_call: TRBJ2-7; v_call: TRBV28; clone_size: few; d_call: .; cdr3_nt: TGTGCCAGCAGTCCACAGGGTACCTTATCCTACGAGCAGTACTTC; cdr3_aa: CASSPQGTLSYEQYF
j_call: TRBJ2-2; v_call: TRBV5-1; clone_size: .; d_call: TRBD2; cdr3_nt: TGCGCCAGCAGTGATCGAGCGGGAGAAACCGGGGAGCTGTTTTTT; cdr3_aa: CASSDRAGETGELFF
j_call: TRBJ2-1; v_call: TRBV12-3/TRBV12-4; clone_size: many; d_call: .; cdr3_nt: TGTGCCAGCAGTCGAACGACGGACAATGAGCAGTTCTTC; cdr3_aa: CASSRTTDNEQFF
j_call: TRBJ2-7; v_call: TRBV29-1; clone_size: few; d_call: .; cdr3_nt: TGCAGCGTTGTTCCGGAGAGTTTCCCCCCCCACGAGCAGTACTTC; cdr3_aa: CSVVPESFPPHEQYF
j_call: TRBJ2-1; v_call: TRBV15; clone_size: .; d_call: TRBD2; cdr3_nt: TGTGCCACCAGCAGGGGGCGTAGGGAGGGATACAATGAGCAGTTCTTC; cdr3_aa: CATSRGRREGYNEQFF
j_call: TRBJ2-7; v_call: TRBV28; clone_size: .; d_call: TRBD1; cdr3_nt: TGTGCCAGCAGTTTCTTGCGTACGATAACCGGGACAGGGGTGTACGAGCAGTACTTC; cdr3_aa: CASSFLRTITGTGVYEQYF
j_call: TRBJ2-1; v_call: TRBV12-3/TRBV12-4; clone_size: many; d_call: .; cdr3_nt: TGTGCCAGCAGCCCTAGGGACGAGCAGTTCTTC; cdr3_aa: CASSPRDEQFF